This TCR beta chain is drawn from a study of a mutant IDH1 vaccine in newly diagnosed glioma. Study in general: Beginning 4-6 weeks after radiotherapy alone, or with temozolomide cycles, vaccination took place.

Assay: immunoSEQ multiplex PCR; the TCRdb copy retains only in-frame clones and omits some. The sample consists of about 56,000 clones, around 83% of them appearing once. The time point is: week 47, end of study. Doses of 300 ug of mutant IDH1 20-mer peptide were given with topical imiquimod. All eight of the vaccinations patients received fell in weeks 1, 3, 5, 7, 11, 15, 19 and 23. This CDR3 is built from 15 residues. Trimming removed 4 bases at V and 1 base at J, with 12 bases between. Germline V gene lookup returns CDR1 SGHRS and CDR2 YFSETQ. Details on this clone: Its antigen is not known.

Study conclusions and caveats: Pseudoprogression seemed unrelated to changes in top peripheral T cell clonotypes. Altogether, roughly 93% of patients exhibited vaccine-induced immune responses.

The specimen comprised PBMCs, sampled from a glioma patient whose treatment included an IDH1 peptide vaccine. This chain joins TRBV5-1 and TRBJ1-3; D is undetermined. The origin of this receptor is a woman aged 50 to 65 with glioma. DNA for the CDR3: TGCGCCAGCAGCAACGATAGGGTTTCTGGAAACACCATATATTTT. Translated, it gives CASSNDRVSGNTIYF.